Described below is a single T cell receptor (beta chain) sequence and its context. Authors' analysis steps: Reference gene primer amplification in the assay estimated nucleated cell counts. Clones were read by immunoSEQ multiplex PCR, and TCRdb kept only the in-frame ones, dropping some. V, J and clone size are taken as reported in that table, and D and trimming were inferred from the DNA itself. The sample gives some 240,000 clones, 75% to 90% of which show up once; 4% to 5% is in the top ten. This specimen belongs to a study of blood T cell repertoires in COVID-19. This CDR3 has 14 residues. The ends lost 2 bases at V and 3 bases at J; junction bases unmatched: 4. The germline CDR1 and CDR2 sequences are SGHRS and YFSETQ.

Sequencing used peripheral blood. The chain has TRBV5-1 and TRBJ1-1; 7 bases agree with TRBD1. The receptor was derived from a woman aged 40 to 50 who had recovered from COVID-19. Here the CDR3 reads CASSFTGAHTEAFF. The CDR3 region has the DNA TGCGCCAGCAGCTTTACAGGGGCGCACACTGAAGCTTTCTTT.